The source of this TCR beta chain is a study of T cell repertoires in cytomegalovirus infection. This clonotype was observed a few times. Antigen: not known. CDR1 SEHNR and CDR2 FQNEAQ come from the germline V gene (reference sequence). Trimming cost V 11 bases and J 1 base, with 19 bases left between them. This CDR3 has 15 residues. TCRdb processed the reads anew with MiXCR; each CDR3 protein has one entry. Of approximately 300,000 distinct CDR3 sequences in the sample, just under 25% were seen once. J is TRBJ2-3 and V is TRBV7-9, with D unclear. The receptor was derived from a human donor in good health (CMV status not recorded). Some clones in this sample may be carry-over from other donors' samples. Sequenced here: cultured PBMCs, sampled from culture after CMV antigen stimulation. For the CDR3, the DNA is TGTGCCCATTGGTCGTCAGATGGGGGCACAGATACGCAGTATTTT. This codes for CAHWSSDGGTDTQYF.